The rows below give T cell receptor beta chains drawn from one sample of a study of cytotoxic CD8 clonotypes in ibrutinib-treated CLL. Clones were sequenced by immunoSEQ multiplex PCR, and TCRdb holds only the in-frame ones, with some missing. The table has 50,000 to 65,000 clones, approximately 62% seen once; the top ten hold roughly 15%. This sample comprised PBMCs, obtained after 12 months of ibrutinib treatment. The receptors come from a human donor with chronic lymphocytic leukemia. CDR3s include the opening cysteine and the closing phenylalanine or tryptophan. D genes are given only for firm matches. Clone size is given for some rows only: seen once, a few or many times, or a class if the clone is expanded.

>NA|TRBJ2-5|NA|TRBV6-5
TGTGCCAGCAGTTACTGGGGCCGAGAGACCCAGTACTTC
CASSYWGRETQYF
>TRBD1|TRBJ2-3|NA|TRBV4-2
TGTGCCAGCAGCCCTACTTCTCAGGGCGCCGGGACAGAGAGCACAGATACGCAGTATTTT
CASSPTSQGAGTESTDTQYF
>NA|TRBJ2-5|NA|TRBV6-4
TGTGCCAGCAGTGATCGTCGCGGGGTTGAGACCCAGTACTTC
CASSDRRGVETQYF
>NA|TRBJ1-1|NA|TRBV7-9
TGTGCCAGCAGCTTACCCCCCTCTGAAGCTTTCTTT
CASSLPPSEAFF
>NA|TRBJ1-1|NA|TRBV5-5
TGTGCCAGCAGCTTGATACCGGGGAACACTGAAGCTTTCTTT
CASSLIPGNTEAFF
>NA|TRBJ1-6|NA|TRBV4-1
TGCGCCAGCAGCCAAGATCCCGCCATTAGCTCCTATAATTCACCCCTCCACTTT
CASSQDPAISSYNSPLHF
>TRBD2|TRBJ2-1|many|TRBV4-2
TGTGCCAGCAGCCTAAGGGGTAGCGGGAGTCGCAATGAGCAGTTCTTC
CASSLRGSGSRNEQFF
>NA|TRBJ1-1|NA|TRBV27
TGTGCCAGCAGTTTAAAGGGTTTCACTGAAGCTTTCTTT
CASSLKGFTEAFF
>NA|TRBJ1-1|NA|TRBV5-5
TGTGCCAGCAGTTACCACACTGAAGCTTTCTTT
CASSYHTEAFF
>NA|TRBJ1-6|NA|TRBV28
TGTGCCAGCAGTTTACTGGGGGTCGGGTCACCCCTCCACTTT
CASSLLGVGSPLHF
>TRBD2|TRBJ2-2|NA|TRBV2
TGTGCCAGCAGTGAAGCCCCACTAGCGGGGCTCACCGGGGAGCTGTTTTTT
CASSEAPLAGLTGELFF
>NA|TRBJ1-1|NA|TRBV27
TGTGCCAGCAGGGTTAGGGGGAAGGAAGCTTTCTTT
CASRVRGKEAFF
>NA|TRBJ2-2|NA|TRBV27
TGTGCCAGCAGAGGGAGCCTCGCGAACACCGGGGAGCTGTTTTTT
CASRGSLANTGELFF
>TRBD1|TRBJ1-1|NA|TRBV9
TGTGCCAGCAGCGCCAGACAGGGGAGGGAGGACACTGAAGCTTTCTTT
CASSARQGREDTEAFF
>TRBD1|TRBJ2-5|once|TRBV29-1
TGCAGCGTTACGGGACAGGGGTCCCAAGAGACCCAGTACTTC
CSVTGQGSQETQYF
>NA|TRBJ1-2|NA|TRBV7-8
TGTGCCAGCAGCTTAACAGGTGGTAGTGGCTATGGCTACACCTTC
CASSLTGGSGYGYTF
>TRBD1|TRBJ1-3|NA|TRBV30
TGTGCCTGGATGGACAGGGGGCGCCGAAACACCATATATTTT
CAWMDRGRRNTIYF
>NA|TRBJ2-3|NA|TRBV7-8
TGTGCCAGCAGCCCCCTTAGTGGGGGGACAGATACGCAGTATTTT
CASSPLSGGTDTQYF
>TRBD1|TRBJ2-5|NA|TRBV5-1
TGCGCCAGCCGGACAGGGGGCTCGGAAGAGACCCAGTACTTC
CASRTGGSEETQYF
>TRBD1|TRBJ1-6|many|TRBV6-1
TGTGCCAGCAAAGGGACAGGAATTAATTCACCCCTCCACTTT
CASKGTGINSPLHF
>NA|TRBJ2-1|few|TRBV28
TGTGCCAGCAGTTGGACTGGGCTGAGCTCCTACAATGAGCAGTTCTTC
CASSWTGLSSYNEQFF
>NA|TRBJ1-4|many|TRBV18
TGTGCCAGCTCGGCAAACAAGGGGGAAAAACTGTTTTTT
CASSANKGEKLFF
>TRBD1|TRBJ1-4|NA|TRBV18
TGTGCCAGCTCTCCCCGGGCAGGGGGAAGTCAGACTAATGAAAAACTGTTTTTT
CASSPRAGGSQTNEKLFF
>NA|TRBJ1-1|NA|TRBV10-3
TGTGCCACCAGGCATCGGGAGGGGAACACTGAAGCTTTCTTT
CATRHREGNTEAFF
>NA|TRBJ2-6|NA|TRBV28
TGTGCCAGCAGTGCTGCCGGGAAACCTCTCTCTGGGGCCAACGTCCTGACTTTC
CASSAAGKPLSGANVLTF
>NA|TRBJ2-5|once|TRBV28
TGTGCCAGCAGTTTAGCTGGGGGCCCGCAAGAGACCCAGTACTTC
CASSLAGGPQETQYF
>NA|TRBJ2-5|NA|TRBV25-1
TGTGCCAGCAGTGAATTTGATTTAGGGGAGACCCAGTACTTC
CASSEFDLGETQYF
>NA|TRBJ2-6|once|TRBV28
TGTGCCAGCAGTCCCTCAGGGTCAGGGGCCAACGTCCTGACTTTC
CASSPSGSGANVLTF
>TRBD2|TRBJ2-2|many|TRBV29-1
TGCAGCGCCTCGGGACTAGCGGGGGCGACGGGCACCGGGGAGCTGTTTTTT
CSASGLAGATGTGELFF
>TRBD1|TRBJ2-1|few|TRBV5-1
TGCGCCAGCAGCCTAGAAAACAGGGGCTACAATGAGCAGTTCTTC
CASSLENRGYNEQFF
>NA|TRBJ2-2|few|TRBV7-8
TGTGCCAGCAGCTTAGATGGGGCCGGGGAGCTGTTTTTT
CASSLDGAGELFF
>NA|TRBJ1-5|NA|TRBV10-3
TGTGCCATCAGTGACAGGGAGGGCCAGCCCCAGCATTTT
CAISDREGQPQHF
>TRBD2|TRBJ2-1|NA|TRBV4-2
TGTGCCAGCAGCCAAATGTCGCGGCCTAGCGGGGGTAATGAGCAGTTCTTC
CASSQMSRPSGGNEQFF
>TRBD1|TRBJ2-3|NA|TRBV7-9
TGTGCCAGCAGCACTACGAGCCTAGGACAGGGGCTTAACACAGATACGCAGTATTTT
CASSTTSLGQGLNTDTQYF
>TRBD1|TRBJ1-4|NA|TRBV6-5
TGTGCCAGCAGTCCCTACAGGGGAGGGGAAAAACTGTTTTTT
CASSPYRGGEKLFF
>NA|TRBJ2-2|few|TRBV7-8
TGTGCCAGCAGCTGGAGTCCCGGGGAGCTGTTTTTT
CASSWSPGELFF
>NA|TRBJ1-2|NA|TRBV28
TGTGCCAGCAGTTCCCCAGGGGCGAGGGGCTACACCTTC
CASSSPGARGYTF
>NA|TRBJ2-1|NA|TRBV2
TGTGCCAGCAGTGAAGTAGCTTACAATGAGCAGTTCTTC
CASSEVAYNEQFF
>TRBD2|TRBJ2-7|once|TRBV9
TGTGCCAGCAGCGAGGGACTAGCAAATTACTACGAGCAGTACTTC
CASSEGLANYYEQYF